Listed here are 28 T cell receptor beta chains from one sample, sequenced in a study of CD8 T cells in ankylosing spondylitis. TCRdb called the 5' RACE reads again in MiXCR, with one record for every CDR3 protein. The sample holds about 240,000 distinct CDR3 sequences, over 9.5% seen once. The specimen sequenced was blood, either unsorted or a sorted T cell fraction (not recorded which). The receptors were sampled from a male donor with ankylosing spondylitis or in good health (not recorded which).

The CDR3 DNA reads TGCGCCAGCATATGGACAGGGGGCAATCAGCCCCAGCATTTT. Encoded protein: CASIWTGGNQPQHF. The chain combines TRBV10-1 with TRBJ1-5; TRBD1 matches at 9 bases. The CDR3 has 14 amino acids. The V gene's germline CDR1 is WNHNN and CDR2 SYGVQD (reference sequence). Germline trimming cut 7 bases from V and 2 bases from J; bases unmatched to any gene: 3.

V usage is TRBV20-1 and J usage is TRBJ2-2; 11 bases line up with TRBD2. CDR1 and CDR2 from the germline V gene are DFQATT and SNEGSKA (reference sequence). This CDR3 is 19 amino acids long. V lost 4 bases, J lost 5 bases, and 18 bases stayed unmatched. The CDR3 region is CSATNRGGSGRERTGELFF. CDR3 DNA: TGCAGTGCTACGAACCGCGGGGGTAGCGGGAGGGAGAGGACCGGGGAGCTGTTTTTT.

At least ten counts were recorded for this clonotype. The chain recombines TRBV20-1 with TRBJ2-5; 9 bases agree with TRBD2. Germline V gene data show CDR1 as DFQATT and CDR2 as SNEGSKA (reference sequence). V shed 3 bases, J shed 2 bases, and the junction held 4 bases outside the gene matches. The CDR3 spans 14 residues. The DNA of the CDR3 is TGCAGTGCTAGGCTAGCGGGGTTGCAAGAGACCCAGTACTTC. This translates into CSARLAGLQETQYF.

This clonotype turned up a few times. This sequence joins TRBV12-3 or TRBV12-4 and TRBJ1-1, with D maybe TRBD1 (5 bases). CDR3 length: 15 amino acids. Trimming removed 6 bases at V and 4 bases at J, with 18 bases between. Here the CDR3 reads CASSKPWGHSTEAFF. DNA of the CDR3: TGTGCCAGCAGCAAACCTTGGGGCCATAGCACTGAAGCTTTCTTT.

This clonotype was observed at least ten times. This chain links TRBV3-1 with TRBJ2-1; D gene unclear. V dropped 0 bases and J dropped 4 bases, with 4 bases sitting between them. Germline V gene data show CDR1 as LGHDT and CDR2 as YNNKEL (reference sequence). This CDR3 is built from 13 residues. CDR3 nucleotides: TGTGCCAGCAGCCAAGATCGGTACAATGAGCAGTTCTTC. Residues: CASSQDRYNEQFF.

About this clonotype: A read error may be the cause here, since a much bigger clone is one base away. The V call is TRBV12-5, the J call TRBJ1-1; D unclear. CDR3 size: 13 residues. V gave up 5 bases and J gave up 4 bases, with 11 bases separating them. Germline V gives CDR1 LGHNT, CDR2 FRNRAP. CDR3 nucleotides: TGTGCTAGTGGTCAACAGATAAGCACTGAAGCTTTCTTT. Amino acid sequence: CASGQQISTEAFF.

This clonotype was seen repeatedly, ten times or more. This rearrangement joins TRBV14 to TRBJ2-5; D unresolved. This CDR3 spans 15 amino acids. Germline V lookup: CDR1 SGHDN, CDR2 FVKESK. With 3 bases removed from V and 0 bases from J, the gap between germline ends came to 11 bases. The CDR3 is CASSHYSSYQETQYF. CDR3 bases: TGTGCCAGCAGCCATTACTCATCATACCAAGAGACCCAGTACTTC.

At least ten counts were recorded for this clonotype. V is TRBV5-1 and J is TRBJ2-2; D unclear. With 0 bases removed from V and 5 bases from J, the gap between germline ends came to 11 bases. The CDR3 loop spans 15 amino acids. Germline V CDR1 and CDR2: SGHRS, YFSETQ. In DNA form, the CDR3 reads TGCGCCAGCAGCTTGGACCGGCAAAGGACCGGGGAGCTGTTTTTT. It encodes CASSLDRQRTGELFF.

This clonotype was recorded many times. The chain uses TRBV29-1 and TRBJ2-7; no definite D call. Germline assignment: CDR1 SQVTM and CDR2 ANQGSEA. This CDR3 has 10 residues. V lost 4 bases and J lost 4, with 5 bases in between. In nucleotides, the CDR3 is TGCAGCGTTGGTGATTACGAGCAGTACTTC. It translates to CSVGDYEQYF.

The chain couples TRBV11-2 to TRBJ2-7; 7 bases are shared with TRBD1. V was clipped by 5 bases and J by 3 bases; unmatched bases: 7. Germline loops: CDR1 SGHAT, CDR2 FQNNGV. This CDR3 contains 14 residues. CDR3 bases: TGTGCCAGCAGCATCGGACAGGAGCTCTACGAGCAGTACTTC. This gives the protein CASSIGQELYEQYF.

With regard to this clonotype: This may arise from a read error, as a much more abundant clone is one base away. The chain links TRBV4-1 to TRBJ2-6; D may be TRBD2 (6 bases). CDR1 and CDR2 from the germline V gene are MGHRA and YSYEKL. Trimming took off 7 bases at V and 0 bases at J, with 16 bases between the two ends. The CDR3 length is 17 residues. DNA of the CDR3: TGCGCCAGCATCCCCGGGTGGGGGGACTCTGGGGCCAACGTCCTGACTTTC. It encodes CASIPGWGDSGANVLTF.

This clonotype was detected many times. The CDR3 coding sequence is TGTGCCAGCAGAACAGGGCTCACTAGCACAGATACGCAGTATTTT. Amino acids: CASRTGLTSTDTQYF. The chain links TRBV27 to TRBJ2-3, with a tentative D call TRBD1 (6 bases). V was trimmed by 6 bases and J by 0 bases, leaving 13 bases between them. In germline, CDR1 is MNHEY, CDR2 SMNVEV (reference sequence). The CDR3 totals 15 residues.

In this sample, this clonotype turned up many times. This chain links TRBV7-9 with TRBJ1-2, with D maybe TRBD1 (6 bases). Germline loops: CDR1 SEHNR, CDR2 FQNEAQ (reference sequence). V dropped 3 bases and J dropped 7 bases, with 12 bases sitting between them. The CDR3 length is 13 residues. The CDR3 DNA is TGTGCCAGCAGCTTTTTGGACAGTGGTGGCTACACCTTC. This translates into CASSFLDSGGYTF.

This clonotype has at least ten counts. The genes are TRBV20-1 and TRBJ2-1, with D perhaps TRBD1 (6 bases). V was pared by 3 bases and J by 2 bases, with 11 bases between. Per the germline V gene, CDR1 is DFQATT and CDR2 is SNEGSKA (reference sequence). This CDR3 comprises 14 residues. The CDR3 loop is CSARPRTAYNEQFF. DNA of the CDR3: TGCAGTGCTAGGCCCAGGACAGCCTACAATGAGCAGTTCTTC.

Ten or more counts support this clonotype. The rearrangement joins TRBV3-1 to TRBJ1-1; TRBD1 might be the D (5 bases). V shed 0 bases and J shed 4 bases, with 21 bases lying between them. This CDR3 is 18 amino acids long. CDR1 is LGHDT and CDR2 is YNNKEL in the germline V gene (reference sequence). As DNA, the CDR3 is TGTGCCAGCAGCCAAGAGGCCAGAGGGAGGGCAGGGAGCACTGAAGCTTTCTTT. It is translated as CASSQEARGRAGSTEAFF. Based on the CDR3 plus reference TRBV3-1 and TRBJ1-1, the full variable domain is DTAVSQTPKYLVTQMGNDKSIKCEQNLGHDTMYWYKQDSKKFLKIMFSYNNKELIINETVPNRFSPKSPDKAHLNLHINSLELGDSAVYFCASSQEARGRAGSTEAFFGQGTRLTVV.

This clonotype appeared many times. The chain employs TRBV30 and TRBJ1-2; the D gene is possibly TRBD1 (6 bases). The CDR3 has 12 amino acids. V lost 0 bases and J 8 bases, leaving 10 bases between the germline ends. Germline V gene data show CDR1 as GTSNPN and CDR2 as SVGIG (reference sequence). The CDR3 nucleotides are TGTGCCTGGAGTGTCGAGGGGGGAGGCTACACCTTC. Encoded protein: CAWSVEGGGYTF.

Comment on this clonotype: A much more abundant neighbour one base away suggests this may be a read error. V usage is TRBV5-1 and J usage is TRBJ2-3; D ambiguous. The end of the DNA fits TRBJ1-5 better, so the J call may be wrong. Germline V gives CDR1 SGHRS, CDR2 YFSETQ. This CDR3 has 13 residues. DNA for the CDR3: TGCGCCAGCAGCTTGGGGTCTGAAGATACGCAGCATTTT. Its translation: CASSLGSEDTQHF.

On this clonotype itself: A read error may explain this, as a much larger clone is one base away. This CDR3 is missing its conserved last phenylalanine or tryptophan, likely due to a read error. The chain links TRBV12-3 or TRBV12-4 to TRBJ2-7; no reliable D call. V gave up 1 base and J gave up 0 bases, with 4 bases separating them. This CDR3 comprises 13 residues. In DNA form, the CDR3 reads TGTGCCAGCAGTTTAGGGTACTCCTACGAGCAGTACTCC. This sequence encodes CASSLGYSYEQYS.

This clonotype was observed at least ten times. V usage is TRBV29-1 and J usage is TRBJ2-1; D might be TRBD1 or TRBD2, each matching 6 bases. Germline CDR1 is SQVTM and CDR2 is ANQGSEA. Trimming pared 5 bases from V and 4 bases from J, leaving 21 bases between. This CDR3 has 16 amino acids. The CDR3 DNA reads as TGCAGCGTTTTGGGATCGAGGGGGGAGTGGTACAATGAGCAGTTCTTC. It encodes CSVLGSRGEWYNEQFF.

The table lists this clonotype with many counts. The chain couples TRBV5-1 to TRBJ2-2; 8 nucleotides align to TRBD1. Losses at the gene ends were 4 bases for V and 4 bases for J; bases not matched to a gene: 3. The CDR3 loop spans 14 amino acids. Germline V CDR1 and CDR2: SGHRS, YFSETQ. In nucleotides, the CDR3 is TGCGCCAGCAGCGGACAGGGTAGCACCGGGGAGCTGTTTTTT. Translated: CASSGQGSTGELFF. The full variable domain, with the rest looked up from reference TRBV5-1 and TRBJ2-2, is KAGVTQTPRYLIKTRGQQVTLSCSPISGHRSVSWYQQTPGQGLQFLFEYFSETQRNKGNFPGRFSGRQFSNSRSEMNVSTLELGDSALYLCASSGQGSTGELFFGEGSRLTVL.

The sample holds many counts of this clonotype. The chain couples TRBV21-1 to TRBJ1-1; TRBD1 is the table's D call, not checked against the DNA. TRBV21-1 is reported as a pseudogene. The CDR3 totals 16 residues. DNA for the CDR3: TGTGCCAGCAGCAAAGAACGTGGGGGTTTGAACACTGAAGCTTTCTTT. Translating it yields CASSKERGGLNTEAFF.

This clonotype was recorded many times. The rearrangement joins TRBV6-1 to TRBJ2-7, with D perhaps given as TRBD1 or TRBD2 (5 bases each). The CDR3 is 15 amino acids. V lost 5 bases to trimming and J lost 11 bases, with 25 bases between them. Germline values: CDR1 MNHNS, CDR2 SASEGT. CDR3 protein: CASSTRAPDFLGEYF. The CDR3 region has the DNA TGTGCCAGCAGTACCCGGGCCCCCGACTTTCTGGGGGAGTACTTC.

The gene calls are TRBV7-8 and TRBJ1-5; D perhaps matches TRBD1 (5 bases). This CDR3 spans 19 amino acids. Germline CDR1 and CDR2: SGHVS and FQNEAQ. Deletions cut 6 bases from V and 7 bases from J, with 31 bases between. CDR3 sequence: CASRPSEVRGPVGLQPQHF. The CDR3 coding sequence is TGTGCCAGCAGACCCTCCGAGGTACGAGGACCGGTGGGGCTACAGCCCCAGCATTTT.

This clonotype has ten or more counts. V and J are TRBV6-1 and TRBJ2-3, with 14 bases aligning to TRBD2. The CDR3 loop spans 16 amino acids. Germline assignment: CDR1 MNHNS and CDR2 SASEGT. Trimming took 3 bases from V and 4 from J; bases not matched to a gene: 3. CDR3 protein: CASSDGLAGGADTQYF. CDR3 sequence (DNA): TGTGCCAGCAGTGACGGACTAGCGGGAGGCGCAGATACGCAGTATTTT.

This clonotype was observed a handful of times. The rearrangement links TRBV4-2 to TRBJ2-7, with D perhaps matching TRBD1 or TRBD2 (5 bases each). The CDR3 covers 14 residues. V shed 4 bases and J shed 2 bases, with 12 bases lying between them. From germline, CDR1 is LGHNA and CDR2 YNFKEQ. The CDR3 DNA reads as TGTGCCAGCAGCCCTGGGACGGACGCCTACGAGCAGTACTTC. Protein sequence: CASSPGTDAYEQYF.

This clonotype was detected ten times or more. The chain combines TRBV5-1 with TRBJ2-3, with D perhaps matching TRBD1 (5 bases). Germline V gene sequence: CDR1 SGHRS, CDR2 YFSETQ. V dropped 7 bases and J dropped 2 bases, with 11 bases sitting between them. This CDR3 has 13 amino acids. The CDR3 protein is CASAEDITDTQYF. CDR3 nucleotides: TGCGCCAGCGCCGAGGACATCACAGATACGCAGTATTTT.

Only a few counts were recorded for this clonotype. The chain carries TRBV7-9 and TRBJ2-7, with D uncertain. Germline V gene sequence: CDR1 SEHNR, CDR2 FQNEAQ (reference sequence). The CDR3 extends over 13 amino acids. V lost 5 bases and J 1 base, leaving 9 bases between the germline ends. CDR3 DNA sequence: TGTGCCAGCAGCGAGGCGGCGTCCTACGAGCAGTACTTC. It translates to CASSEAASYEQYF.

This clonotype was counted many times. V is TRBV3-1 and J is TRBJ1-1; D is uncertain. Germline values: CDR1 LGHDT, CDR2 YNNKEL (reference sequence). Trimming shortened V by 0 bases and J by 1 base, and 9 bases separated the two germline ends. This CDR3 spans 15 amino acids. The CDR3 DNA reads TGTGCCAGCAGCCAAGACGCGGCAGGGAACACTGAAGCTTTCTTT. Protein: CASSQDAAGNTEAFF.